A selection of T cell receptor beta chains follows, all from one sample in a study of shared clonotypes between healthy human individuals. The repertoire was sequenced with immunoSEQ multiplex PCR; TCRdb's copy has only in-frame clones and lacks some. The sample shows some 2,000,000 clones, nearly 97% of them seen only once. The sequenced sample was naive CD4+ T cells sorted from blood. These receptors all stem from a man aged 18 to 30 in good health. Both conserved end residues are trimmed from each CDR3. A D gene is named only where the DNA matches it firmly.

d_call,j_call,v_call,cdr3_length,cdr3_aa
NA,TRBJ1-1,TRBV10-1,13,ASSESRGGYTEAF
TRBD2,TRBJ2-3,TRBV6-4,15,ASSDPTEGGSIDTQY
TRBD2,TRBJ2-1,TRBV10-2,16,ATWGTSGSLPRYNEQF
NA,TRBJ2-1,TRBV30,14,AWNGGQRPVYNEQF
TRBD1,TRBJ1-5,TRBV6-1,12,ASSLDRSNQPQH
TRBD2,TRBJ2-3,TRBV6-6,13,ASSWGGGPADTQY
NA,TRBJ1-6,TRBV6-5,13,ASSDGSSYNSPLH
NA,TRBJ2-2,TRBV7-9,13,ASSLAPWGTGELF
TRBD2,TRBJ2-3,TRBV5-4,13,ASSSGTSAADTQY
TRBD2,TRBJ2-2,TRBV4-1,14,ASSLGGGKNTGELF
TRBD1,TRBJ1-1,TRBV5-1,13,ASSLGTGTGSYRF
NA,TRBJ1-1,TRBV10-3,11,AISESTPTEAF
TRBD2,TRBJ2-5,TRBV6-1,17,ASSELSGSFGSRQETQY
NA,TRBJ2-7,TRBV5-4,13,ASSPGALTSYEQY
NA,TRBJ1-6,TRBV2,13,ASSEAGPYNSPLH
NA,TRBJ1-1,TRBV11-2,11,ASSSQIGRRAF
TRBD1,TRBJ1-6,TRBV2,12,ASSIGTANSPLH
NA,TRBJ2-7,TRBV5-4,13,ASSLGGTDSYEQY
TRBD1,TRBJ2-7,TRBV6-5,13,ASSSEGTGSYEQY
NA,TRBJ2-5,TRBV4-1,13,ASSQDSSAGKTQY
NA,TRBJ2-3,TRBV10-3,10,AIKRAADTQY
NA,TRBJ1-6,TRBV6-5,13,ASRLTAGHNSPLH
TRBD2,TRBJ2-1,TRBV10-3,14,AISRGGDYLHNEQF
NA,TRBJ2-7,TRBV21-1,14,ASSTGRRGRRYEQY
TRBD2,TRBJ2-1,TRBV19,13,ASSPRASGVREQF
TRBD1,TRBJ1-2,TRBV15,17,ATSRDWGVGTGDGYGYT
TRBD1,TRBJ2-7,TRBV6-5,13,ASRETGTATYEQY
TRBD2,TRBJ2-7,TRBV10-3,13,AISEGSGGANRVG
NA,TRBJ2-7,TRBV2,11,ASSWTTGHEQY
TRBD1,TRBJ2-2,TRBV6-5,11,ASLGQGTGELF
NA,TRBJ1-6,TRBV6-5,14,ASSYSGRGISSPLH